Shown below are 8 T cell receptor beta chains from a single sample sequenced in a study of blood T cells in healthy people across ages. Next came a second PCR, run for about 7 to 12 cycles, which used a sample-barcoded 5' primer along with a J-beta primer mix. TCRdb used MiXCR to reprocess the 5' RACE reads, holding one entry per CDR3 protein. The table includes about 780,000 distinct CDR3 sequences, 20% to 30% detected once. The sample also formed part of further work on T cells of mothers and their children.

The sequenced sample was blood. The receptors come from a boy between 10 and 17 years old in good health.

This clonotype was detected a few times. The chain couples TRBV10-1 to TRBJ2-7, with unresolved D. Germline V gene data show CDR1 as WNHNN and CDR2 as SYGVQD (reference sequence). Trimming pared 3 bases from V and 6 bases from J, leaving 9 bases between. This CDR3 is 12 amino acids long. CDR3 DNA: TGCGCCAGCAGTGATGGCTTTGGCGAGCAGTACTTC. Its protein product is CASSDGFGEQYF.

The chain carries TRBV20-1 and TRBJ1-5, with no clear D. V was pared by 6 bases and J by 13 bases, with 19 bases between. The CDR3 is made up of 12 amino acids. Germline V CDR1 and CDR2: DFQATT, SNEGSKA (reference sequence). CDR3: CSASGPGRGQHF. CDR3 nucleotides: TGCAGTGCCTCCGGTCCTGGTCGGGGACAGCATTTT.

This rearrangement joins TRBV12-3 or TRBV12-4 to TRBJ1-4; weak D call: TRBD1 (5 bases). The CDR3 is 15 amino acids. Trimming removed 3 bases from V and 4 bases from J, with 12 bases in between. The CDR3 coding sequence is TGTGCCAGCAGTTTCGGTGGGCAGGGTAATGAAAAACTGTTTTTT. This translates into CASSFGGQGNEKLFF.

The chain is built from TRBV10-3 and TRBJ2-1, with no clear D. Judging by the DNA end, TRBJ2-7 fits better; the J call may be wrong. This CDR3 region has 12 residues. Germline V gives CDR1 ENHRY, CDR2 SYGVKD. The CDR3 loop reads CAISVVSHEQYF. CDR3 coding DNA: TGTGCCATCAGTGTGGTGTCCCACGAGCAGTACTTC.

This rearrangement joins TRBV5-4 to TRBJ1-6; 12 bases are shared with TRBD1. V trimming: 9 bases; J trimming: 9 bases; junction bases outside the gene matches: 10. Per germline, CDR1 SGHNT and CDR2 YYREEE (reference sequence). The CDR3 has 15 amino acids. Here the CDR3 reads CATQGDRGQGSPLHF. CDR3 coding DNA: TGTGCCACCCAGGGGGACAGGGGGCAAGGTTCACCCCTCCACTTT.

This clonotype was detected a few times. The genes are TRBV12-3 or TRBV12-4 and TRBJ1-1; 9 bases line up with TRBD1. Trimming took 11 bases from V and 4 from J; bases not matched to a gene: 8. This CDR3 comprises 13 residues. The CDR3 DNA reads TGTGCCGCCCGGGACAGGGAGGGCACTGAAGCTTTCTTT. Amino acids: CAARDREGTEAFF.

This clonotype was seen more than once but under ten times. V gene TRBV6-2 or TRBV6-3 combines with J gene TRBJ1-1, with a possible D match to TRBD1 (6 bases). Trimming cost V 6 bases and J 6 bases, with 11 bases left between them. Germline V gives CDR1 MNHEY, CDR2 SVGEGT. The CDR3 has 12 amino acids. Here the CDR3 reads CASSRRGAEAFF. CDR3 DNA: TGTGCCAGCAGCCGAAGGGGGGCTGAAGCTTTCTTT.

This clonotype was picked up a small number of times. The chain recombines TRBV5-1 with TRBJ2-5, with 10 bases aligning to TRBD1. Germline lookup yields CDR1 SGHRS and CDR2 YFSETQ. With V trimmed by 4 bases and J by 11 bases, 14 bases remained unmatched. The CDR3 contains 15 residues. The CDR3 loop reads CASSPPGQGNGEQYF. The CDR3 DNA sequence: TGCGCCAGCAGCCCTCCGGGACAGGGGAACGGGGAGCAGTACTTC.